This TCR beta chain came from a study of human T cells and chemical hapten exposure. TCRdb reanalysed the RACE reads using MiXCR and keeps one entry per CDR3 protein. Of tens of thousands of distinct CDR3 sequences listed, roughly 8.8% are singletons. Time point: pre-sensitization, week 0. Sample treatment: therapeutic diphenylcyclopropenone sensitization with weekly scalp DPC. Unfractionated whole blood was the source of the extracted total RNA. This clonotype appeared a few times. Trimming shortened V by 3 bases and J by 5 bases, and 14 bases separated the two germline ends. From germline, CDR1 is SGDLS and CDR2 YYNGEE. CDR3 length equals 14 residues.

This TCR was recovered from a woman in her thirties or forties with alopecia areata. Some clones in this sample may be carry-over from other donors' samples. The chain combines TRBV9 with TRBJ2-5; D is undetermined. The sequencing used whole blood, collected in connection with sensitization to the hapten diphenylcyclopropenone (DPC). CDR3 DNA sequence: TGTGCCAGCAGCGGCTGGTACAGTGGTGAGACCCAGTACTTC. Protein: CASSGWYSGETQYF.